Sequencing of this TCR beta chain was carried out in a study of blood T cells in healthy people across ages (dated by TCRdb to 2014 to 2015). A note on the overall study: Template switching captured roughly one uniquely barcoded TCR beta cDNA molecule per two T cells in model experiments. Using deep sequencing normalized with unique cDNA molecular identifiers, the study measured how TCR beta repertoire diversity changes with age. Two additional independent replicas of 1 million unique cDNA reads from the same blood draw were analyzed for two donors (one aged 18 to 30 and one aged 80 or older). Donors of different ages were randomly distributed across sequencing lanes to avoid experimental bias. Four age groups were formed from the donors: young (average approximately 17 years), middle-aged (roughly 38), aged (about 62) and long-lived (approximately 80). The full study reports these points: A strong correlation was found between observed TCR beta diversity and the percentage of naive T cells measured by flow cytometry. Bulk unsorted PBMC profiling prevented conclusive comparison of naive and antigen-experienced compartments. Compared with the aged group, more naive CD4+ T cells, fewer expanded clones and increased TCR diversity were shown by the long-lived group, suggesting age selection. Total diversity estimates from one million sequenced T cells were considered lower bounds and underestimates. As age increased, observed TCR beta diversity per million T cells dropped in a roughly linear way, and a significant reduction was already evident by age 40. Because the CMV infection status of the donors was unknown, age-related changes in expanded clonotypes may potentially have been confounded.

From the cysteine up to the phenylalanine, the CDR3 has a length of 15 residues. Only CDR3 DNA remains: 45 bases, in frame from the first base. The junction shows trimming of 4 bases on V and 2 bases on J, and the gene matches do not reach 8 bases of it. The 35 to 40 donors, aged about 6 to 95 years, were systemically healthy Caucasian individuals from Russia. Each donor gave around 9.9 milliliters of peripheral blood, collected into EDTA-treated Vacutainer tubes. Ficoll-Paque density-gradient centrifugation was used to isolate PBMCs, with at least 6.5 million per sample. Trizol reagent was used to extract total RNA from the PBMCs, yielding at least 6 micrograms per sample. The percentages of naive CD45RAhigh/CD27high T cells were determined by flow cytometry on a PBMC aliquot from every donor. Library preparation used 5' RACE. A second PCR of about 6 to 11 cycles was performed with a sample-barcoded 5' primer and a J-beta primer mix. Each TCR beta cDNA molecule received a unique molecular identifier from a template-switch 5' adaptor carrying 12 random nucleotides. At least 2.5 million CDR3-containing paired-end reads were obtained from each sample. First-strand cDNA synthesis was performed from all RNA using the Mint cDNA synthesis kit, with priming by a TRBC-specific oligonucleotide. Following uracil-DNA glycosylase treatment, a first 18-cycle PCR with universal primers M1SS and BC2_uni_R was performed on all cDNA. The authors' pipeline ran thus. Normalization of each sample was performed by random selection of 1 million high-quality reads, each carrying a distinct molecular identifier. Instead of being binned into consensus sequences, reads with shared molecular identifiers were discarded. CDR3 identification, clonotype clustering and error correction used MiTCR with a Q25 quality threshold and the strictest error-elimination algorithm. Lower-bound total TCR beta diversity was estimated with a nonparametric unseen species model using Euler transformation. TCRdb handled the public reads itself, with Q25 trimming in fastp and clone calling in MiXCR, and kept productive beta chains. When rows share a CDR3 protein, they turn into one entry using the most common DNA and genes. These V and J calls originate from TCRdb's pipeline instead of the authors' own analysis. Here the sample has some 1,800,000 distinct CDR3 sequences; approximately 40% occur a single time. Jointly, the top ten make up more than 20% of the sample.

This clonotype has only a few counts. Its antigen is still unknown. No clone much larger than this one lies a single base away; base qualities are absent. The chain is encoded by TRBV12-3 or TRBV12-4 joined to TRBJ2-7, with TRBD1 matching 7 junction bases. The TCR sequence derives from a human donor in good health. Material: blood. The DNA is TGTGCCAGCAGTTCTCCGGGACAGCTAACCTACGAGCAGTACTTC. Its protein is CASSSPGQLTYEQYF.